This T cell receptor (beta chain) was captured in a study of OX40 agonist ivuxolimab in advanced cancers. The trim removed 6 bases at V and 12 bases at J, leaving 18 bases unmatched. The CDR3 loop spans 17 amino acids. Germline V lookup: CDR1 MDHEN, CDR2 SYDVKM. Patients with a history of autoimmune disease or on systemic immunosuppression were excluded. Patients had blood sampled at baseline and again on cycle 4 day 1 and cycle 7 day 1. A single count supports this clone. Its matching antigen is unknown. Using immunoSEQ multiplex PCR, the repertoire was profiled, and TCRdb retains in-frame clones only, with some absent. The repertoire has 15,000 to 25,000 clones, 83% of them found once; the top ten carry 53%. Study outcomes and limitations: The investigators did not determine what antigen specificity the expanded peripheral T cells had. Averaged across samples, CD8+ T cells carried more expanded clones than CD4+ did.

The chain recombines TRBV28 with TRBJ2-1, with 12 bases identical to TRBD2. The TCR comes from an adult with an advanced solid tumor such as melanoma, head and neck, liver or kidney cancer. Sequenced here: CD4+ or CD8+ T cells sorted from blood, sampled in a trial of the OX40 agonist ivuxolimab. The CDR3 reads CASSLPSSGGAVEVQFF. The CDR3, as DNA: TGTGCCAGCAGCCTCCCTTCTAGCGGGGGGGCCGTCGAGGTGCAGTTCTTC.